A single sample is the source of the 4 T cell receptor beta chains below, sequenced in a study of CD8+ T cells in alopecia areata. Treatment reported: oral pan-JAK inhibitor, 5-10 mg twice daily. TCR sequencing used cDNA made by reverse transcription of extracted RNA. Data came from immunoSEQ multiplex PCR; TCRdb stores just in-frame clones and leaves some out. The table lists under 150,000 clones, around three fifths of them singletons. The material was CD4+ T cells sorted from blood, obtained at week 24, from a patient treated with tofacitinib. The receptors were sampled from a human donor with alopecia areata.

This chain uses TRBV29-1 with TRBJ2-3; possible D gene TRBD2, 5 bases. V was clipped by 3 bases and J by 4 bases, with 8 bases between them. Germline lookup yields CDR1 SQVTM and CDR2 ANQGSEA. This CDR3 comprises 12 residues. The CDR3 sequence is CSVERGPDTQYF. CDR3 nucleotides: TGCAGCGTTGAGCGAGGGCCAGATACGCAGTATTTT.

This clone was recorded a few times. The rearrangement links TRBV23-1 to TRBJ2-5, with 8 bases lining up with TRBD2. TRBV23-1 is recorded as an ORF, its role being uncertain. The V and J ends lost 2 bases and 5 bases, in that order; junction bases with no gene match: 19. The CDR3 has 19 residues. CDR3 DNA sequence: TGCGCCAGCAGTCAACAGGGCGGAGCGGGGGAGTCGTATTGGGAGACCCAGTACTTC. Translating gives CASSQQGGAGESYWETQYF.

The V gene is TRBV29-1, the J gene TRBJ1-2; maybe TRBD1 (5 bases). The CDR3 totals 10 residues. Germline V CDR1 and CDR2: SQVTM, ANQGSEA. V was pared by 8 bases and J by 8 bases, with 12 bases between. The CDR3 bases are TGCAGCATTAGGGACCTCGGCTACACCTTC. Protein sequence: CSIRDLGYTF.

The gene calls are TRBV29-1 and TRBJ1-2; no firm D call. Germline assignment: CDR1 SQVTM and CDR2 ANQGSEA. CDR3 length: 10 residues. Trimming stripped 3 bases from V and 8 bases from J, with 7 bases between. Written as DNA, the CDR3 is TGCAGCGTTGACCTACAGGGCTACACCTTC. This encodes CSVDLQGYTF.